The clone carrying this T cell receptor beta chain was recorded a few times. Its antigen is unknown. The sample comes from a study of early T cells in non-severe SARS-CoV-2 infection. For the study at large: Chains from this unsorted whole-blood bulk RNA could not be paired.

Tagging with unique molecular identifiers was applied to individual cDNA molecules. TCRdb passed the 5' RACE reads through MiXCR, listing each CDR3 protein once. The sample carries tens of thousands of distinct CDR3 sequences, about an eighth recorded once. Study-level results: VDJdb-based annotation leaned toward anti-spike CD8 responses and missed private and CD4 specificities.

Per germline, CDR1 MDHEN and CDR2 SYDVKM. V lost 3 bases and J lost 5, with 11 bases in between. The CDR3 is 13 residues long. V is TRBV28 and J is TRBJ2-7, with D possibly matching TRBD2 (6 bases). The TCR sequence derives from an adult who was a healthcare worker with PCR-confirmed SARS-CoV-2 infection or an uninfected control (not recorded which). The sample comprised whole blood. CDR3 sequence (DNA): TGTGCCAGCAGTTTGGGGGAGGAGCACGAGCAGTACTTC. It is translated as CASSLGEEHEQYF.